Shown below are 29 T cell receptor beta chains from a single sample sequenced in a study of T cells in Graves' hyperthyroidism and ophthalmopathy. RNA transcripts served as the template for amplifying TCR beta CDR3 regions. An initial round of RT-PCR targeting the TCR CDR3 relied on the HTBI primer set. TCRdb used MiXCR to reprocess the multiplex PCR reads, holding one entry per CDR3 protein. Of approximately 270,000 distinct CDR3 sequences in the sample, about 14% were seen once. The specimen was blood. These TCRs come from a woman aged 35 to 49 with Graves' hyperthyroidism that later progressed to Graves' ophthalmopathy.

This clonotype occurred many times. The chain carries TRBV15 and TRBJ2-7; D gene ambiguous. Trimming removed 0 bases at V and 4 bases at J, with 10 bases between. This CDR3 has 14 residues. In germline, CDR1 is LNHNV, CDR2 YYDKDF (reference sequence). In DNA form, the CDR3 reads TGTGCCACCAGCAGAGATCCAAACCTTTACGAGCAGTACTTC. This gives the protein CATSRDPNLYEQYF. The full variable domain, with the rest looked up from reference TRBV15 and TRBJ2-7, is DAMVIQNPRYQVTQFGKPVTLSCSQTLNHNVMYWYQQKSSQAPKLLFHYYDKDFNNEADTPDNFQSRRPNTSFCFLDIRSPGLGDTAMYLCATSRDPNLYEQYFGPGTRLTVT.

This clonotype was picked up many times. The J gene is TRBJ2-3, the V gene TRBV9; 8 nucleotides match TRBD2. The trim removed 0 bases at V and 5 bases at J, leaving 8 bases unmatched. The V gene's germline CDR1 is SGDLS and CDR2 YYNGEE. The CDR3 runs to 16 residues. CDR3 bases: TGTGCCAGCAGCGTAGAATCCAGCGGGAGAGGAGATACGCAGTATTTT. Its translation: CASSVESSGRGDTQYF.

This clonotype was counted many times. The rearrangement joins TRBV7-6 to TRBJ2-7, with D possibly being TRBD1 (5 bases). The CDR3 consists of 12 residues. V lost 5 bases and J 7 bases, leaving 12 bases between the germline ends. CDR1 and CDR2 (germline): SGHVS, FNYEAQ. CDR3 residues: CASSPGHLEQYF. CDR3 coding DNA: TGTGCCAGCAGCCCCGGACACCTAGAGCAGTACTTC.

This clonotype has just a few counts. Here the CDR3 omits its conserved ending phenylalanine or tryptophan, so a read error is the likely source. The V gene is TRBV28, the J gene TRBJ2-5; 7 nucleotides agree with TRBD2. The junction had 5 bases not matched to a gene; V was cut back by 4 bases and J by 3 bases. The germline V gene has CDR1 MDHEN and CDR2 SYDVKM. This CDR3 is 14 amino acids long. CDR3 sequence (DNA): TGTGCCAGCAGTTATCCGGCGGGGGAAGAGACCCAGTACCTC. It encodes CASSYPAGEETQYL.

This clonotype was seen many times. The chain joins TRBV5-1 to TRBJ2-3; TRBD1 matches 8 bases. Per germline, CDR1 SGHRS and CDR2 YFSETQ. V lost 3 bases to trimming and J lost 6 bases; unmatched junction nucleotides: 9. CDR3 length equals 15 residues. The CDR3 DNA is TGCGCCAGCAGCTCAGACAGGGGATCGGCTGATACGCAGTATTTT. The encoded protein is CASSSDRGSADTQYF.

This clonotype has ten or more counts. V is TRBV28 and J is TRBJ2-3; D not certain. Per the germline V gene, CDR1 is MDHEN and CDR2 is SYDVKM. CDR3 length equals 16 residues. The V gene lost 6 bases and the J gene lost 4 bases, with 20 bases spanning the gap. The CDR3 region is CASSPRLGRAPDTQYF. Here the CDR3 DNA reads TGTGCCAGCAGCCCTCGGCTAGGTAGGGCGCCAGATACGCAGTATTTT.

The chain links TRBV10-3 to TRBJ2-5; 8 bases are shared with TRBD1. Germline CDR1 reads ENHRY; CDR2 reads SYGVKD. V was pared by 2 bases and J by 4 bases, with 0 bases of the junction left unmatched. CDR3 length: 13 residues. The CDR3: CAISETGGETQYF. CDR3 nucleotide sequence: TGTGCCATCAGTGAGACAGGGGGAGAGACCCAGTACTTC.

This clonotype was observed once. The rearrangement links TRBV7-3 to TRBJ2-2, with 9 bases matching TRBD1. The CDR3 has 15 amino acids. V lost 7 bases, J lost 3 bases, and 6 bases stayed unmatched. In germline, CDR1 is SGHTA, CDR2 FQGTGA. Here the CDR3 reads CASIQRDRDTGELFF. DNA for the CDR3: TGTGCCAGCATTCAACGGGACAGGGACACCGGGGAGCTGTTTTTT.

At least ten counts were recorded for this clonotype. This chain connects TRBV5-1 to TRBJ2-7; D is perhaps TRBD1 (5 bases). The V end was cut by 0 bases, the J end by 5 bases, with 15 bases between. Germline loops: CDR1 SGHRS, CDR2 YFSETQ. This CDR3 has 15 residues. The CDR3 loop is CASSLARAGLNEQYF. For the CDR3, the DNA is TGCGCCAGCAGCTTGGCCAGGGCAGGGCTCAACGAGCAGTACTTC.

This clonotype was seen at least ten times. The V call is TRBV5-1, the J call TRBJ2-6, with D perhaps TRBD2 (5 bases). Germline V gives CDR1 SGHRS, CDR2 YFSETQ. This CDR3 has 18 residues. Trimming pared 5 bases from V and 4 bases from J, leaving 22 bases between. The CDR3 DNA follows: TGCGCCAGCAGTTTTACCCCAACTTACGGGAACGGGGCCAACGTCCTGACTTTC. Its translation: CASSFTPTYGNGANVLTF. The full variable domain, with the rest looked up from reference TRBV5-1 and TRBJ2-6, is KAGVTQTPRYLIKTRGQQVTLSCSPISGHRSVSWYQQTPGQGLQFLFEYFSETQRNKGNFPGRFSGRQFSNSRSEMNVSTLELGDSALYLCASSFTPTYGNGANVLTFGAGSRLTVL.

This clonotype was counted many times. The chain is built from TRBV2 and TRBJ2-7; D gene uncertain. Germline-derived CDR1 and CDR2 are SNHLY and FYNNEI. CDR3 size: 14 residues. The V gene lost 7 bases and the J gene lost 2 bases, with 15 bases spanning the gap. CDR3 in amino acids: CASTRPMRPYEQYF. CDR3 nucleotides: TGTGCCAGCACCAGACCTATGAGACCCTACGAGCAGTACTTC.

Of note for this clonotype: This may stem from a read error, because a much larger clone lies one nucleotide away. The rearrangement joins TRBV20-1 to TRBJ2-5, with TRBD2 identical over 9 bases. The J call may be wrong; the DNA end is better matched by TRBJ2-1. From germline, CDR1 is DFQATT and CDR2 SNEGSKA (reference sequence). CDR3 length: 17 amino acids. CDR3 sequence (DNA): TGCAGTGCTAGCCTATTTTCATTACTAGCGGGCCAAGAGACCCAGTTCTTC. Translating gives CSASLFSLLAGQETQFF.

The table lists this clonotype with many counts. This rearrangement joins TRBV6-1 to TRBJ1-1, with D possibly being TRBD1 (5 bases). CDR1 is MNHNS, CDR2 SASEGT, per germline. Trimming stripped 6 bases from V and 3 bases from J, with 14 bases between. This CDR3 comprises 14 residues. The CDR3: CASRNQGVHTEAFF. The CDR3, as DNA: TGTGCCAGCAGGAACCAGGGAGTCCACACTGAAGCTTTCTTT.

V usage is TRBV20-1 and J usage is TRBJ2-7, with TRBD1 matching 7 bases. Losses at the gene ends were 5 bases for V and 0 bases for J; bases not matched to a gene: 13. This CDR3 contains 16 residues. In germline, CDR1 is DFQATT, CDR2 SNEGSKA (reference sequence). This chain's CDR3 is CSALRWDRKSSYEQYF. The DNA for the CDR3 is TGCAGTGCTCTCCGATGGGACAGAAAATCCTCCTACGAGCAGTACTTC.

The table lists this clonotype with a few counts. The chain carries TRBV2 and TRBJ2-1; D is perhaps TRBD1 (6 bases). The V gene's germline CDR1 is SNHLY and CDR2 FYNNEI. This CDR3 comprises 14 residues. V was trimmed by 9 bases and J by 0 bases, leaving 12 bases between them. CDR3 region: CARQGASSYNEQFF. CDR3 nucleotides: TGTGCCAGACAGGGTGCCAGCTCCTACAATGAGCAGTTCTTC.

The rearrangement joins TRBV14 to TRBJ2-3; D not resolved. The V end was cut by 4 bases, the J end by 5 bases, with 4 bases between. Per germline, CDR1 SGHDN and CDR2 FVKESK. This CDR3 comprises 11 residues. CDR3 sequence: CASSLLDTQYF. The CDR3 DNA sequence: TGTGCCAGCAGCCTCCTAGATACGCAGTATTTT. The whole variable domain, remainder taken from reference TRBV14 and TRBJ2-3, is EAGVTQFPSHSVIEKGQTVTLRCDPISGHDNLYWYRRVMGKEIKFLLHFVKESKQDESGMPNNRFLAERTGGTYSTLKVQPAELEDSGVYFCASSLLDTQYFGPGTRLTVL.

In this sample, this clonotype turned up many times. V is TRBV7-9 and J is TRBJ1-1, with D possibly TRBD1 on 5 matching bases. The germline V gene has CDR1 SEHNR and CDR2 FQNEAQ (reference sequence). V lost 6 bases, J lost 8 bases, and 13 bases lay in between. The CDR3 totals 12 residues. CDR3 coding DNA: TGTGCCAGCAGACAGAAGGGGCGCGAAGCTTTCTTT. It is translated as CASRQKGREAFF.

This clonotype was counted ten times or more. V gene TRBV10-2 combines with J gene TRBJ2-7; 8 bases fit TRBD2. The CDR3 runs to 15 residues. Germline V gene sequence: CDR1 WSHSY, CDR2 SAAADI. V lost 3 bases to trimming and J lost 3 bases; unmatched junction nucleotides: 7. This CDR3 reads CASSDLAGGGYEQYF. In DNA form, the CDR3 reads TGCGCCAGCAGTGATTTGGCGGGAGGAGGCTACGAGCAGTACTTC.

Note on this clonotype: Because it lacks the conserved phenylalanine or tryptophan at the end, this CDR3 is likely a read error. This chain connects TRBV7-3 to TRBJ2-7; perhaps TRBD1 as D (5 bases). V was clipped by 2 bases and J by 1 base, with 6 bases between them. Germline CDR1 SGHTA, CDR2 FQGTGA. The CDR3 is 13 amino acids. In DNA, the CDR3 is TGTGCCAGCAGCTTAGGGGCTTCCTACGAGCAGTACCTC. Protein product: CASSLGASYEQYL.

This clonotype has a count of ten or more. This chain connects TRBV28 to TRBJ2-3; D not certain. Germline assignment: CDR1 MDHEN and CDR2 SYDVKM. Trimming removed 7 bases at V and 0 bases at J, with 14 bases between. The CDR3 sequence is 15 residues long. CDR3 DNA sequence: TGTGCCAGCAAACTCCCCGGACGGAGCACAGATACGCAGTATTTT. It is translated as CASKLPGRSTDTQYF.

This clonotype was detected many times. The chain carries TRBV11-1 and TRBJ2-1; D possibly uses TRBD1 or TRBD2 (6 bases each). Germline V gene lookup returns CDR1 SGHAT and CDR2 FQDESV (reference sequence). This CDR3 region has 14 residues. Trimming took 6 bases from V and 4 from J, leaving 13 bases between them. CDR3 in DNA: TGTGCCAGCAGAGGGGGGAGCGAGTACAATGAGCAGTTCTTC. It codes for CASRGGSEYNEQFF.

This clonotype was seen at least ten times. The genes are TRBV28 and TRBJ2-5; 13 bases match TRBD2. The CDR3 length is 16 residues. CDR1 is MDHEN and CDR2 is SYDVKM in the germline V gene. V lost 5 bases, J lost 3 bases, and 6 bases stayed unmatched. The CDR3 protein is CASSIGLAGAKETQYF. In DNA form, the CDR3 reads TGTGCCAGCAGTATCGGACTAGCGGGAGCTAAAGAGACCCAGTACTTC. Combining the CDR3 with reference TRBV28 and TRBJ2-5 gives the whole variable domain DVKVTQSSRYLVKRTGEKVFLECVQDMDHENMFWYRQDPGLGLRLIYFSYDVKMKEKGDIPEGYSVSREKKERFSLILESASTNQTSMYLCASSIGLAGAKETQYFGPGTRLLVL.

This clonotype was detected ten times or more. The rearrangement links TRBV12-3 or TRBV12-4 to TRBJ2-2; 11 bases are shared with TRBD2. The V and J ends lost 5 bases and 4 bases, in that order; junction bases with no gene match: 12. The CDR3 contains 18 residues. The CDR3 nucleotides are TGTGCCAGCAGTCCTTTCCGGAGACTAGCGGGAAGCACCGGGGAGCTGTTTTTT. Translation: CASSPFRRLAGSTGELFF.

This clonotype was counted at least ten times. In nucleotides, the CDR3 is TGTGCCACCAGTGATCCGAAAGTCACTAGCACAGATACGCAGTATTTT. Amino acids: CATSDPKVTSTDTQYF. The gene calls are TRBV24-1 and TRBJ2-3; D gene ambiguous. Trimming removed 3 bases from V and 0 bases from J, with 12 bases in between. Germline values: CDR1 KGHDR, CDR2 SFDVKD. The CDR3 extends over 16 amino acids.

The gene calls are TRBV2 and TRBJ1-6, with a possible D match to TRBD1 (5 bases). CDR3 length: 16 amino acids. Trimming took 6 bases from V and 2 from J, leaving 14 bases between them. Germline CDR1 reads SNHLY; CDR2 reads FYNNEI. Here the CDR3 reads CASRDFPGPYNSPLHF. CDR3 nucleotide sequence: TGTGCCAGCAGGGACTTCCCGGGGCCCTATAATTCACCCCTCCACTTT.

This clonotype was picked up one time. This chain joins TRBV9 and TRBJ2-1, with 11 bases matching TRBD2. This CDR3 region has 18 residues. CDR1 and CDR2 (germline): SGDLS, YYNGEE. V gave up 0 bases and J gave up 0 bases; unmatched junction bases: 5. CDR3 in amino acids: CASSVVSGRGSSYNEQFF. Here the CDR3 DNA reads TGTGCCAGCAGCGTAGTTAGCGGGAGGGGGAGCTCCTACAATGAGCAGTTCTTC.

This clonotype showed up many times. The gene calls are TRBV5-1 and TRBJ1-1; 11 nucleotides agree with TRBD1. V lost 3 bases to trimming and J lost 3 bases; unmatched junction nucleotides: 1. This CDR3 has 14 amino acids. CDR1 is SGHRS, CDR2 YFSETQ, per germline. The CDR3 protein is CASSSGQGDTEAFF. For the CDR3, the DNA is TGCGCCAGCAGCTCGGGACAGGGGGACACTGAAGCTTTCTTT. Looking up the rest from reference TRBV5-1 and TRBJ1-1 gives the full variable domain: KAGVTQTPRYLIKTRGQQVTLSCSPISGHRSVSWYQQTPGQGLQFLFEYFSETQRNKGNFPGRFSGRQFSNSRSEMNVSTLELGDSALYLCASSSGQGDTEAFFGQGTRLTVV.

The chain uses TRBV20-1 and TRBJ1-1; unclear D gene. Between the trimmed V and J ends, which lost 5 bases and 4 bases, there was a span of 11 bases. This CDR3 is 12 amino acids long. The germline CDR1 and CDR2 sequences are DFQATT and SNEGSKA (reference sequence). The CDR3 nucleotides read TGCAGTGCTCCCCGGCGGAGCACTGAAGCTTTCTTT. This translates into CSAPRRSTEAFF.

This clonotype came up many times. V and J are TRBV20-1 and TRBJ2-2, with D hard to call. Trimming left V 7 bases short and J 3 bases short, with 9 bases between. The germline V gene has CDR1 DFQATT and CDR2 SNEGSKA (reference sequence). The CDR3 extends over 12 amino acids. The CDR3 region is CSGQRDTGELFF. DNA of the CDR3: TGCAGTGGGCAACGGGACACCGGGGAGCTGTTTTTT.